This TCR beta chain was found in a study of T cell changes during pregnancy in multiple sclerosis. Profiling relied on immunoSEQ multiplex PCR, and the TCRdb table lists in-frame clones only, not all of them. The data hold approximately 61,000 clones, with roughly 86% observed a single time. The CDR3 spans 14 residues. Trimming removed 3 bases from V and 5 bases from J; junction bases left unmatched: 2. Germline V CDR1 and CDR2: MDHEN, SYDVKM. The chain has TRBV28 and TRBJ1-4, with 8 bases lining up with TRBD1. The clonotype was recovered from a female donor with multiple sclerosis, enrolled in a pregnancy study. The sequencing here drew on peripheral blood, taken in the first trimester of pregnancy. The DNA for the CDR3 is TGTGCCAGCAGTTTGCCAGGGGGCAATGAAAAACTGTTTTTT. It translates to CASSLPGGNEKLFF.